The 29 T cell receptor beta chains below come from one sample, sequenced in a study of shared clonotypes between healthy human individuals (dated by TCRdb to 2018 to 2020). The library was built by means of the immunoSEQ multiplex PCR assay. TCRdb mirrors the immuneACCESS table, restricted to in-frame sequences. Some clones are absent from its copies; in checked studies, under half trace to an unresolved V gene, and the reason for the others is unknown. For this sample there are approximately 740,000 clones; 74% appear just once. In total, the top ten clones hold about 1.7% of the sample. What was sequenced was memory CD4+ T cells sorted from blood. In the paper's terms, the cell subset or site label means: CD45RA-negative fraction. These receptors were taken from a woman in her thirties in good health.

The rearrangement uses TRBV5-1 and TRBJ1-1, with 7 bases matching TRBD1. The CDR3 consists of 16 residues. Germline V gene sequence: CDR1 SGHRS, CDR2 YFSETQ. Unmatched junction bases numbered 10, after V lost 4 bases and J lost 1 base. The CDR3 reads CASSPGTDHKNTEAFF. Written as DNA, the CDR3 is TGCGCCAGCAGCCCCGGGACAGACCATAAGAACACTGAAGCTTTCTTT. Variable domain in full (rest from reference TRBV5-1 and TRBJ1-1): KAGVTQTPRYLIKTRGQQVTLSCSPISGHRSVSWYQQTPGQGLQFLFEYFSETQRNKGNFPGRFSGRQFSNSRSEMNVSTLELGDSALYLCASSPGTDHKNTEAFFGQGTRLTVV.

The chain joins TRBV28 to TRBJ2-4; no clear D. Germline assignment: CDR1 MDHEN and CDR2 SYDVKM. Trimming left V 3 bases short and J 0 bases short, with 12 bases between. This CDR3 is built from 16 residues. CDR3 nucleotides: TGTGCCAGCAGTTTCAGGACCCAGGTAGCCAAAAACATTCAGTACTTC. Its protein is CASSFRTQVAKNIQYF. Filled out from reference TRBV28 and TRBJ2-4, the complete variable domain reads DVKVTQSSRYLVKRTGEKVFLECVQDMDHENMFWYRQDPGLGLRLIYFSYDVKMKEKGDIPEGYSVSREKKERFSLILESASTNQTSMYLCASSFRTQVAKNIQYFGAGTRLSVL.

The rearrangement uses TRBV7-9 and TRBJ2-2, with unresolved D. CDR1 is SEHNR, CDR2 FQNEAQ, per germline (reference sequence). V was trimmed by 6 bases and J by 3 bases, leaving 11 bases between them. This CDR3 has 14 amino acids. Written as DNA, the CDR3 is TGTGCCAGCAGTCTAAGGGCCTACACCGGGGAGCTGTTTTTT. Translated, it gives CASSLRAYTGELFF.

With regard to this clone: Additional DNA sequences in this sample encode the identical CDR3. V is TRBV18 and J is TRBJ1-1; maybe TRBD1 (5 bases). This CDR3 contains 13 residues. Germline CDR1 is KGHSH and CDR2 is LQKENI. Trimming shortened V by 3 bases and J by 1 base, and 6 bases separated the two germline ends. The CDR3 protein is CASSPQGNTEAFF. The DNA of the CDR3 is TGTGCCAGCTCACCCCAGGGGAACACTGAAGCTTTCTTT.

The V and J genes are TRBV7-9 and TRBJ1-5; D uncertain. V gave up 2 bases and J gave up 4 bases, with 9 bases separating them. This CDR3 comprises 14 residues. The germline gives CDR1 SEHNR, CDR2 FQNEAQ (reference sequence). CDR3 nucleotide sequence: TGTGCCAGCAGCTTATCGGACGGGAATCAGCCCCAGCATTTT. Protein sequence: CASSLSDGNQPQHF.

V usage is TRBV19 and J usage is TRBJ1-5, with TRBD1 as a possible D gene (5 bases). This CDR3 is 14 amino acids long. The V gene's germline CDR1 is LNHDA and CDR2 SQIVND (reference sequence). The V gene lost 3 bases and the J gene lost 4 bases, with 10 bases spanning the gap. The CDR3 DNA follows: TGTGCCAGTAGTATCAAGACAGATAATCAGCCCCAGCATTTT. It is translated as CASSIKTDNQPQHF.

This sequence joins TRBV5-4 and TRBJ2-3; 11 bases match TRBD2. Germline V gives CDR1 SGHNT, CDR2 YYREEE (reference sequence). The CDR3 covers 17 residues. The ends lost 0 bases at V and 4 bases at J; junction bases unmatched: 7. In nucleotides, the CDR3 is TGTGCCAGCAGCTTGGAAGTGGGACTAGCGGTTTCAGATACGCAGTATTTT. It is translated as CASSLEVGLAVSDTQYF.

Remarks on this clone: The junction shows a germline mismatch at one end, possibly a read error. The same CDR3 arises from other DNA sequences in this sample as well. The V gene is TRBV6-6, the J gene TRBJ1-1, with D possibly matching TRBD1 (5 bases). Germline lookup yields CDR1 MNHNY and CDR2 SVGAGI (reference sequence). The CDR3 is 12 residues long. CDR3 sequence reads: CASRWDATEAFF. DNA for the CDR3: TGCGCCAGCAGATGGGACGCGACTGAAGCTTTCTTT.

The V call is TRBV7-2, the J call TRBJ1-2; TRBD1 matches 8 bases. This CDR3 has 12 residues. From germline, CDR1 is SGHTA and CDR2 FQGNSA. V gave up 6 bases and J gave up 8 bases; unmatched junction bases: 5. Written as DNA, the CDR3 is TGTGCCAGCAGTGGACAGGGTCGGGGCTACACCTTC. It codes for CASSGQGRGYTF.

This clone has a handful of counts. The rearrangement links TRBV2 to TRBJ1-1, with D unresolved. Trimming took 5 bases from V and 0 from J, leaving 13 bases between them. Germline V gives CDR1 SNHLY, CDR2 FYNNEI. The CDR3 is made up of 15 amino acids. Here the CDR3 reads CASSLLTSLNTEAFF. Here the CDR3 DNA reads TGTGCCAGCAGTTTATTGACATCCTTGAACACTGAAGCTTTCTTT.

The rearrangement uses TRBV7-9 and TRBJ1-1, with a tentative D call TRBD1 (6 bases). Germline V gene lookup returns CDR1 SEHNR and CDR2 FQNEAQ (reference sequence). V was trimmed by 3 bases and J by 4 bases, leaving 9 bases between them. This CDR3 region has 13 residues. CDR3 region: CASSFTGSTEAFF. Here the CDR3 DNA reads TGTGCCAGCAGCTTCACAGGGAGCACTGAAGCTTTCTTT.

The V call is TRBV6-1, the J call TRBJ2-7; 8 positions agree with TRBD1. The CDR3 is 15 amino acids. Trimming at V came to 4 bases and at J to 4 bases, leaving 9 bases not matched to a gene. CDR1 MNHNS and CDR2 SASEGT come from the germline V gene. CDR3 sequence (DNA): TGTGCCAGCAGTGGGGAGACAGGGGCGTTTTACGAGCAGTACTTC. This codes for CASSGETGAFYEQYF.

This chain joins TRBV28 and TRBJ2-3; D gene unclear. V was pared by 5 bases and J by 1 base, with 10 bases between. This CDR3 region has 14 residues. The germline CDR1 and CDR2 sequences are MDHEN and SYDVKM. In DNA, the CDR3 is TGTGCCAGCAGTCCCGACGGAGGCACAGATACGCAGTATTTT. Amino acid sequence: CASSPDGGTDTQYF.

The V and J genes are TRBV7-2 and TRBJ2-1; no clear D. Germline CDR1 is SGHTA and CDR2 is FQGNSA. V shed 5 bases and J shed 0 bases, with 8 bases lying between them. CDR3 length: 14 amino acids. In nucleotides, the CDR3 is TGTGCCAGCAGCCCATCAAGCTCCTACAATGAGCAGTTCTTC. It specifies CASSPSSSYNEQFF.

The gene calls are TRBV19 and TRBJ2-3; TRBD1 agrees at 7 bases. This CDR3 region has 15 residues. The V gene's germline CDR1 is LNHDA and CDR2 SQIVND (reference sequence). The J segment lost 2 bases and the V segment lost 5 bases, leaving 7 bases of the junction unmatched. The CDR3 protein is CASSPGTALTDTQYF. The CDR3 coding sequence is TGTGCCAGTAGTCCAGGGACAGCTCTCACAGATACGCAGTATTTT. Together with reference TRBV19 and TRBJ2-3, the CDR3 gives the full variable domain: DGGITQSPKYLFRKEGQNVTLSCEQNLNHDAMYWYRQDPGQGLRLIYYSQIVNDFQKGDIAEGYSVSREKKESFPLTVTSAQKNPTAFYLCASSPGTALTDTQYFGPGTRLTVL.

The chain links TRBV25-1 to TRBJ2-7; a weak D match, TRBD2 (5 bases). In germline, CDR1 is MGHDK, CDR2 SYGVNS. V was trimmed by 2 bases and J by 0 bases, leaving 8 bases between them. The CDR3 has 14 amino acids. CDR3 region: CASSEAGVSYEQYF. DNA of the CDR3: TGTGCCAGCAGTGAAGCCGGGGTCTCCTACGAGCAGTACTTC.

The chain recombines TRBV19 with TRBJ2-1; 12 bases align to TRBD2. CDR1 and CDR2 from the germline V gene are LNHDA and SQIVND (reference sequence). CDR3 length equals 16 residues. V was pared by 3 bases and J by 7 bases, with 7 bases of the junction left unmatched. CDR3 residues: CASSILAGGPGNEQFF. As DNA, the CDR3 is TGTGCCAGTAGTATCCTAGCGGGAGGGCCTGGGAATGAGCAGTTCTTC. The whole variable domain, filled in from reference TRBV19 and TRBJ2-1, reads DGGITQSPKYLFRKEGQNVTLSCEQNLNHDAMYWYRQDPGQGLRLIYYSQIVNDFQKGDIAEGYSVSREKKESFPLTVTSAQKNPTAFYLCASSILAGGPGNEQFFGPGTRLTVL.

This clone was found a few times. The DNA of the CDR3 is TGTGCCAGCAGCTTGCTACGTGAAGTAGGGACAGATACGCAGTATTTT. It translates to CASSLLREVGTDTQYF. The rearrangement links TRBV5-6 to TRBJ2-3, with unresolved D. From germline, CDR1 is SGHDT and CDR2 YYEEEE. The V end lost 1 base, the J end lost 3 bases, and 15 bases lay between the germline ends. CDR3 length: 16 residues. Full variable domain (remainder filled in from reference TRBV5-6 and TRBJ2-3): DAGVTQSPTHLIKTRGQQVTLRCSPKSGHDTVSWYQQALGQGPQFIFQYYEEEERQRGNFPDRFSGHQFPNYSSELNVNALLLGDSALYLCASSLLREVGTDTQYFGPGTRLTVL.

This chain uses TRBV5-1 with TRBJ2-2; 8 bases match TRBD1. CDR3 length: 14 amino acids. The germline CDR1 and CDR2 sequences are SGHRS and YFSETQ. Trimming took 4 bases from V and 6 from J; bases not matched to a gene: 5. The DNA for the CDR3 is TGCGCCAGCAGCGGAAGGACAGGGTCCGGGGAGCTGTTTTTT. Translation gives CASSGRTGSGELFF.

The chain is built from TRBV9 and TRBJ1-5; D possibly corresponds to TRBD1 (5 bases). Germline values: CDR1 SGDLS, CDR2 YYNGEE. This CDR3 spans 12 amino acids. V lost 4 bases and J 6 bases, leaving 8 bases between the germline ends. The CDR3 sequence: CASSRGGQPQHF. CDR3 nucleotide sequence: TGTGCCAGCAGCAGGGGTGGTCAGCCCCAGCATTTT. Filled out from reference TRBV9 and TRBJ1-5, the complete variable domain reads DSGVTQTPKHLITATGQRVTLRCSPRSGDLSVYWYQQSLDQGLQFLIQYYNGEERAKGNILERFSAQQFPDLHSELNLSSLELGDSALYFCASSRGGQPQHFGDGTRLSIL.

The count of this clone is one. The chain combines TRBV27 with TRBJ2-6; TRBD1 is a possible D gene (5 bases). The V and J ends lost 5 bases and 2 bases respectively, with 13 bases between them. CDR3 length equals 16 residues. Germline V gene data show CDR1 as MNHEY and CDR2 as SMNVEV (reference sequence). CDR3 DNA sequence: TGTGCCAGCAGTCCCACTACAGGAGCTGGGGCCAACGTCCTGACTTTC. Residues: CASSPTTGAGANVLTF.

The CDR3 loop is CASSVGGLSGANVLTF. CDR3 nucleotides: TGTGCCAGCAGCGTAGGGGGTCTCTCTGGGGCCAACGTCCTGACTTTC. The V and J genes are TRBV9 and TRBJ2-6; D remains ambiguous. V was clipped by 0 bases and J by 0 bases, with 7 bases between them. Germline V gene data show CDR1 as SGDLS and CDR2 as YYNGEE. This CDR3 comprises 16 residues.

The chain couples TRBV6-1 to TRBJ1-2; a possible D gene is TRBD1 (5 bases). The V end lost 6 bases, the J end lost 6 bases, and 20 bases lay between the germline ends. Germline CDR1 reads MNHNS; CDR2 reads SASEGT. The CDR3 consists of 15 residues. The CDR3 sequence is CASRSGWGTIDGYTF. CDR3 DNA sequence: TGTGCCAGCAGATCGGGGTGGGGGACTATCGATGGCTACACCTTC.

V gene TRBV4-2 combines with J gene TRBJ1-1, with 8 bases identical to TRBD1. The CDR3 is made up of 14 amino acids. Germline CDR1 LGHNA, CDR2 YNFKEQ. V trimming: 2 bases; J trimming: 10 bases; junction bases outside the gene matches: 9. Here the CDR3 reads CASSQTTGAVGAFF. In nucleotides, the CDR3 is TGTGCCAGCAGCCAAACGACAGGGGCAGTAGGAGCTTTCTTT.

This chain joins TRBV19 and TRBJ2-5; 10 bases are a match to TRBD2. J gave up 4 bases and V 5 bases, and 22 bases lay outside the gene matches. Per germline, CDR1 LNHDA and CDR2 SQIVND (reference sequence). The CDR3 length is 20 residues. CDR3: CASSPFEQREGHWLVETQYF. The CDR3, as DNA: TGTGCCAGTAGTCCATTCGAACAGCGGGAGGGCCATTGGTTAGTAGAGACCCAGTACTTC. The entire variable domain, with the rest obtained from reference TRBV19 and TRBJ2-5, is as follows: DGGITQSPKYLFRKEGQNVTLSCEQNLNHDAMYWYRQDPGQGLRLIYYSQIVNDFQKGDIAEGYSVSREKKESFPLTVTSAQKNPTAFYLCASSPFEQREGHWLVETQYFGPGTRLLVL.

There are a few counts of this clone. The sample carries other DNA sequences with the same CDR3. This rearrangement joins TRBV27 to TRBJ2-7; no reliable D call. The CDR3 has 14 residues. The germline CDR1 and CDR2 sequences are MNHEY and SMNVEV (reference sequence). V was pared by 0 bases and J by 0 bases, with 6 bases between. This CDR3 is CASSLSETSYEQYF. The CDR3 DNA sequence: TGTGCCAGCAGTTTATCAGAAACCTCCTACGAGCAGTACTTC.

The chain links TRBV29-1 to TRBJ2-3, with TRBD2 as a possible D gene (5 bases). Germline V gene data show CDR1 as SQVTM and CDR2 as ANQGSEA. The CDR3 is made up of 15 amino acids. The V end lost 2 bases, the J end lost 1 base, and 13 bases lay between the germline ends. The CDR3 protein is CSVEPAPGGTDTQYF. For the CDR3, the DNA is TGCAGCGTTGAACCCGCCCCCGGGGGCACAGATACGCAGTATTTT.

The chain is built from TRBV28 and TRBJ1-4; a weak D match, TRBD1 (6 bases). Germline V gives CDR1 MDHEN, CDR2 SYDVKM. This CDR3 has 14 residues. The ends were cut back, 7 bases at V and 0 bases at J, with 9 bases in the middle. The chain's CDR3 is CASTPGATNEKLFF. The CDR3 nucleotides read TGTGCCAGCACTCCAGGGGCAACTAATGAAAAACTGTTTTTT.

This clone was picked up one time. The chain combines TRBV11-2 with TRBJ2-7, with a possible D match to TRBD1 (5 bases). This CDR3 spans 12 amino acids. V shed 1 base and J shed 5 bases, with 6 bases lying between them. Germline values: CDR1 SGHAT, CDR2 FQNNGV. The CDR3 is CASSLGTNEQYF. The CDR3 DNA is TGTGCCAGCAGCTTAGGGACAAACGAGCAGTACTTC.